One and the same sample provided the 3 T cell receptor beta chains below, sequenced in a study of somatic mutations in cytotoxic T cells in rheumatoid arthritis. Repertoires were generated with immunoSEQ multiplex PCR, while TCRdb's copy carries only in-frame clones and drops some. The table shows approximately 14,000 clones, with 65% to 80% occurring only once. What was sequenced was CD8+ T cells sorted from blood. These receptors came from an adult with rheumatoid arthritis.

V gene TRBV29-1 combines with J gene TRBJ2-1; D may be TRBD1 (7 bases). Germline V gene lookup returns CDR1 SQVTM and CDR2 ANQGSEA. The CDR3 has 16 residues. Trimming cost V 4 bases and J 2 bases, with 18 bases left between them. The CDR3 nucleotides are TGCAGCGTTGTCTTGACTGGAGGGGGCGCCTACAATGAGCAGTTCTTC. Protein sequence: CSVVLTGGGAYNEQFF.

V is TRBV11-2 and J is TRBJ2-7; D unclear. Germline assignment: CDR1 SGHAT and CDR2 FQNNGV. V was trimmed by 3 bases and J by 4 bases, leaving 7 bases between them. The CDR3 runs to 12 residues. The CDR3 reads CASSFGSYEQYF. The CDR3 DNA reads TGTGCCAGCAGCTTTGGGTCTTACGAGCAGTACTTC. The variable domain in full, completed from reference TRBV11-2 and TRBJ2-7, reads EAGVAQSPRYKIIEKRQSVAFWCNPISGHATLYWYQQILGQGPKLLIQFQNNGVVDDSQLPKDRFSAERLKGVDSTLKIQPAKLEDSAVYLCASSFGSYEQYFGPGTRLTVT.

J is TRBJ2-3 and V is TRBV28, with 9 positions matching TRBD2. Germline CDR1 MDHEN, CDR2 SYDVKM. CDR3 length equals 13 residues. After removal of 8 bases from V and 6 bases from J, the junction contained 6 bases not matched to a gene. In nucleotides, the CDR3 is TGTGCCAGCCGGGTGACTAGCGGTGATACGCAGTATTTT. This gives the protein CASRVTSGDTQYF.